This T cell receptor (beta chain) was found in a study of T cells in Graves' hyperthyroidism and ophthalmopathy. Study-level information: Before treatment of any kind, peripheral blood was taken at initial diagnosis. Study conclusions and caveats: The model's output predicted ophthalmopathy at a median of around 6.9 months prior to onset.

The TCR beta CDR3 regions underwent amplification using RNA transcripts as the source. Researchers ran a first-round RT-PCR on the TCR CDR3 using the HTBI primer set. TCRdb used MiXCR to reprocess the multiplex PCR reads, holding one entry per CDR3 protein. The sample lists nearly 600,000 distinct CDR3 sequences; more than 11% were seen once. The sample holds many counts of this clonotype. The antigen is undetermined. Germline CDR1 KGHSH, CDR2 LQKENI. This CDR3 is 15 amino acids long. V lost 1 base and J lost 0, with 7 bases in between. Uncontrolled infection, other autoimmune disease, pregnancy or lactation excluded patients. The PBMCs had their origin in around 9.1 ml of fresh peripheral blood.

This sequence originates from a woman aged 30 to 39 with Graves' hyperthyroidism that later progressed to Graves' ophthalmopathy. J is TRBJ2-1 and V is TRBV18; D gene uncertain. The specimen was blood. CDR3 DNA sequence: TGTGCCAGCTCACCACGGACCAGCTCCTACAATGAGCAGTTCTTC. As protein: CASSPRTSSYNEQFF.